This T cell receptor (beta chain) was identified during a study of beta chain features in type 1 diabetes. General study results and limits: Type 1 diabetes patients had moderately but significantly shorter TCRB CDR3s in all four CD4+ subsets.

Every bit of the isolated RNA underwent reverse transcription, so sequencing read expressed TCRB transcripts. Sequenced by immunoSEQ multiplex PCR; TCRdb stores in-frame clones only, minus some. The repertoire holds roughly 250,000 clones, roughly 22% seen once, with about 0.027% in the top ten. CDR3 length equals 13 residues. CDR1 and CDR2 (germline): GTSNPN, SVGIG (reference sequence). V shed 6 bases, J shed 9 bases, and the junction held 13 bases outside the gene matches. In the case of this clone: Its target is unknown.

V usage is TRBV30 and J usage is TRBJ2-5; 7 nucleotides line up with TRBD2. The receptor comes from a middle-aged woman with type 1 diabetes. Sequenced material: naive CD4+ T cells from blood. CDR3 nucleotides: TGTGCCTGCACGGGAGGCCACGTTGGACCCCAGTACTTC. It specifies CACTGGHVGPQYF.